This TCR beta chain appears in the sequencing data of a study of OX40 agonist ivuxolimab in advanced cancers. The wider study: Clinicians treated patients with ivuxolimab, an agonistic anti-OX40 (CD134) antibody. Eligibility admitted prior anti-PD-1, anti-PD-L1 or anti-CTLA-4 therapy; roughly 39% had some.

General study results and limits: Among the least clonally expanded were partial responders at 0.1-3.0 mg/kg. Clonal expansion by week 6 occurred in CD4+ and CD8+ blood T cells (at 0.1 to 3.0 mg/kg).

On this clone: As yet, its antigen is unknown.

The repertoire was sequenced with immunoSEQ multiplex PCR; TCRdb's copy has only in-frame clones and lacks some. Of approximately 58,000 clones listed, 70% to 85% are singletons. Germline lookup yields CDR1 SQVTM and CDR2 ANQGSEA. This CDR3 region has 13 residues. Between the trimmed V and J ends, which lost 5 bases and 4 bases, there was a span of 15 bases. The rearrangement links TRBV29-1 to TRBJ2-7, with D tentatively TRBD2 (5 bases). This specimen consisted of CD4+ or CD8+ T cells sorted from blood, obtained in a trial of the OX40 agonist ivuxolimab. This TCR was sampled from an adult with an advanced solid tumor such as melanoma, head and neck, liver or kidney cancer. For the CDR3, the DNA is TGCAGCGTTCGGCGGGCCAACCTATACGAGCAGTACTTC. Protein sequence: CSVRRANLYEQYF.